This T cell receptor (beta chain) is drawn from a study of neurological immune-mediated disorders. This clonotype showed up many times. The time point: longitudinal time-point 3. The CDR3 consists of 15 residues. J lost 8 bases, V lost 6 bases, and 10 bases had no gene match. The germline CDR1 and CDR2 sequences are SEHNR and FQNEAQ (reference sequence). A 10-nucleotide random UMI tagged transcripts in template-switch 5'RACE cDNA synthesis. Over 190 million TCR-beta sequences from 15-18 subjects came out of each sequencing run. TCRdb ran MiXCR on the 5' RACE reads and lists one entry per CDR3 protein. The repertoire holds about 53,000 distinct CDR3 sequences, with 7% to 10% as singletons.

The sequence was collected from a woman aged 40 to 50 in good health. Sequenced material: PBMCs. The gene calls are TRBV7-9 and TRBJ2-1; 10 bases are shared with TRBD2. Here the CDR3 reads CASRISGGASDEQFF. In DNA, the CDR3 is TGTGCCAGCAGAATAAGCGGGGGGGCCTCGGATGAGCAGTTCTTC.